One sample yielded the 10 T cell receptor beta chains listed below, sequenced in a study of T cells after yellow fever vaccination. In TCRdb, the 5' RACE reads were re-called with MiXCR into one record per CDR3 protein. Of hundreds of thousands of distinct CDR3 sequences listed, just over 20% are singletons. The source material was PBMCs, sampled less than 25 days after the first yellow fever vaccination. The receptors derive from a man younger than 30 who received the YFV17D yellow fever vaccine.

This clonotype was seen a few times. This chain joins TRBV7-2 and TRBJ2-3; D unclear. Deletions cut 5 bases from V and 2 bases from J, with 5 bases between. The germline CDR1 and CDR2 sequences are SGHTA and FQGNSA. The CDR3 contains 12 residues. CDR3 nucleotide sequence: TGTGCCAGCAGCCACCTCACAGATACGCAGTATTTT. It translates to CASSHLTDTQYF.

CDR3 sequence: CASSLQSSGGAETQYF. The CDR3 DNA follows: TGTGCCAGCAGCTTGCAATCCAGCGGGGGGGCCGAGACCCAGTACTTC. J is TRBJ2-5 and V is TRBV5-6; 10 bases agree with TRBD2. The germline gives CDR1 SGHDT, CDR2 YYEEEE. V was clipped by 1 base and J by 5 bases; unmatched bases: 8. CDR3 size: 16 residues.

The DNA for the CDR3 is TGCGCCAGCAGCCCCCTTGGAGGGGGCCCCGGAGATACGCAGTATTTT. Translating gives CASSPLGGGPGDTQYF. The chain has TRBV4-3 and TRBJ2-3, with D possibly being TRBD1 (7 bases). In germline, CDR1 is LGHNA, CDR2 YSLEER. V was shortened by 4 bases and J by 5 bases, with 19 bases between the two germline ends. The CDR3 is 16 residues long.

J is TRBJ2-7 and V is TRBV20-1, with a possible D match to TRBD1 (8 bases). CDR3 length: 15 residues. Germline lookup yields CDR1 DFQATT and CDR2 SNEGSKA (reference sequence). V dropped 6 bases and J dropped 2 bases, with 20 bases sitting between them. The CDR3 DNA reads TGCAGTGCCAGGGGGGGCAGGGGGCTACCCTACGAGCAGTACGTC. Translated, it gives CSARGGRGLPYEQYV.

This clonotype was seen more than once but under ten times. The chain uses TRBV27 and TRBJ2-7, with D possibly matching TRBD2 (6 bases). This CDR3 contains 15 residues. V was pared by 5 bases and J by 4 bases, with 18 bases between. Germline V lookup: CDR1 MNHEY, CDR2 SMNVEV (reference sequence). The CDR3 DNA reads as TGTGCCAGCAGTGCTACCGGGGACTCTCTATACGAGCAGTACTTC. As protein: CASSATGDSLYEQYF.

There are a few counts of this clonotype. V and J are TRBV25-1 and TRBJ2-7; 15 bases are shared with TRBD2. After removal of 7 bases from V and 4 bases from J, the junction contained 8 bases not matched to a gene. Germline V gives CDR1 MGHDK, CDR2 SYGVNS. The length of the CDR3 is 16 residues. DNA for the CDR3: TGTGCCAGCAAGGGCCTCGGACTAGCGGGGGGGTACGAGCAGTACTTC. This sequence encodes CASKGLGLAGGYEQYF.

Only a few counts were recorded for this clonotype. The chain links TRBV6-2 or TRBV6-3 to TRBJ2-1; 12 bases fit TRBD2. The V gene's germline CDR1 is MNHEY and CDR2 SVGEGT. J was trimmed by 8 bases and V by 5 bases; bases with no gene match: 7. The CDR3 spans 15 residues. For the CDR3, the DNA is TGTGCCAGCAGTCTACTAGCGGGGGGACACGATGAGCAGTTCTTC. Translation gives CASSLLAGGHDEQFF.

The chain couples TRBV7-9 to TRBJ2-7; D remains unclear. CDR1 is SEHNR, CDR2 FQNEAQ, per germline (reference sequence). Trimming took 1 base from V and 4 from J, leaving 14 bases between them. CDR3 length: 15 residues. CDR3 protein: CASSLGSGFAYEQYV. The CDR3 nucleotides are TGTGCCAGCAGCTTAGGGTCAGGATTCGCATACGAGCAGTACGTC.

This clonotype was seen a handful of times. The chain recombines TRBV9 with TRBJ2-1; 8 nucleotides match TRBD2. Germline V lookup: CDR1 SGDLS, CDR2 YYNGEE. J lost 11 bases, V lost 0 bases, and 4 bases had no gene match. The CDR3 runs to 13 residues. The chain's CDR3 is CASSVGGGGQQFF. CDR3 in DNA: TGTGCCAGCAGCGTAGGAGGCGGGGGGCAGCAGTTCTTC.

V is TRBV28 and J is TRBJ2-6; TRBD2 is a possible D gene (7 bases). The CDR3 totals 20 residues. Trimming removed 8 bases from V and 2 bases from J, with 28 bases in between. The V gene's germline CDR1 is MDHEN and CDR2 SYDVKM. CDR3 sequence (DNA): TGTGCCAGCTACTTGAGGGGGAGGGCGTCCCCCTTTCCTGGGGCCAACGTCCTGACTTTC. Protein: CASYLRGRASPFPGANVLTF.